This entry features one T cell receptor beta chain sequence. Antigen specificity is unknown. The data belong to a study of CD8 T cells in ankylosing spondylitis. Study-wide results and caveats: Blood from ankylosing spondylitis patients appeared to carry a characteristic roughly eight-variant TCR beta motif.

Unmatched junction bases numbered 6, after V lost 3 bases and J lost 4 bases. This CDR3 has 15 residues. TCRdb reanalysed the 5' RACE reads using MiXCR and keeps one entry per CDR3 protein. The sample lists 220,000 or so distinct CDR3 sequences, about a sixth occurring once. This chain connects TRBV12-3 or TRBV12-4 to TRBJ1-2, with 9 nucleotides matching TRBD1. This clonotype was obtained from a male donor with ankylosing spondylitis. The sequencing sample was made of blood, either unsorted or a sorted T cell fraction (not recorded which). This CDR3 is CASSLGTGFSYGYTF. The DNA for the CDR3 is TGTGCCAGCAGTTTGGGGACAGGGTTTTCCTATGGCTACACCTTC.